This is a list of T cell receptor beta chains from one sample in a study of cytomegalovirus exposure and HLA in healthy donors. The method was immunoSEQ multiplex PCR; TCRdb's version includes in-frame clones alone and lacks a portion of them. Of fewer than 200,000 clones in the sample, around 83% were seen once. Sequencing was performed on PBMCs. All receptors come from a man in his fifties or sixties in good health and CMV-seronegative. CDR3s include the opening cysteine and the closing phenylalanine or tryptophan. The order of the fields is clone size, J gene, V gene, D gene, CDR3 DNA, CDR3 protein. D genes are given only for firm matches. Clone size is stated in some rows and not others, as once, few, many or a class when expanded.

clone size: NA
J gene: TRBJ2-3
V gene: TRBV4-1
D gene: TRBD2
CDR3 DNA: TGCGCCAGCAGCCAACAGCGGGGAGGCACAGATACGCAGTATTTT
CDR3 protein: CASSQQRGGTDTQYF

clone size: NA
J gene: TRBJ2-7
V gene: TRBV30
D gene: TRBD1
CDR3 DNA: TGTGCCTGGAGTCTCCGGGACAGGGATGGCGAGCAGTACTTC
CDR3 protein: CAWSLRDRDGEQYF

clone size: NA
J gene: TRBJ1-6
V gene: TRBV2
D gene: NA
CDR3 DNA: TGTGCCAGCAGTGAACTCGCGGATTCACCCCTCCACTTT
CDR3 protein: CASSELADSPLHF

clone size: once
J gene: TRBJ1-1
V gene: TRBV7-9
D gene: NA
CDR3 DNA: TGTGCCAGCAGCGTTAAACAGGATGAAGCTTTCTTT
CDR3 protein: CASSVKQDEAFF

clone size: NA
J gene: TRBJ1-5
V gene: TRBV6-1
D gene: TRBD1
CDR3 DNA: TGTGCCAGCACCCTCGACAGGGATCAGCCCCAGCATTTT
CDR3 protein: CASTLDRDQPQHF

clone size: NA
J gene: TRBJ2-2
V gene: TRBV5-6
D gene: NA
CDR3 DNA: TGTGCCAGCAGCTGGTTTTTCGGGGGTCAAAACACCGGGGAGCTGTTTTTT
CDR3 protein: CASSWFFGGQNTGELFF

clone size: NA
J gene: TRBJ1-5
V gene: TRBV4-1
D gene: NA
CDR3 DNA: TGCGCCAGCAGCCACCCCAAGACAAGGGGAAGCAATCAGCCCCAGCATTTT
CDR3 protein: CASSHPKTRGSNQPQHF

clone size: NA
J gene: TRBJ2-3
V gene: TRBV14
D gene: TRBD2
CDR3 DNA: TGTGCCAGCAGCCTAGCGGGAGTTCCTGCAGATACGCAGTATTTT
CDR3 protein: CASSLAGVPADTQYF

clone size: NA
J gene: TRBJ2-2
V gene: TRBV7-2
D gene: TRBD1
CDR3 DNA: TGTGCCAGCAGCTCCACTATAGGACAGGGGAAGACCGGGGAGCTGTTTTTT
CDR3 protein: CASSSTIGQGKTGELFF

clone size: once
J gene: TRBJ2-3
V gene: TRBV14
D gene: NA
CDR3 DNA: TGTGCCAGCAGCCCAACTAGCGTCAGAAGGGGGGATACGCAGTATTTT
CDR3 protein: CASSPTSVRRGDTQYF

clone size: few
J gene: TRBJ2-3
V gene: TRBV27
D gene: TRBD2
CDR3 DNA: TGTGCCAGCAGTTTAGACGAGCGGGACTACACAGATACGCAGTATTTT
CDR3 protein: CASSLDERDYTDTQYF

clone size: NA
J gene: TRBJ2-2
V gene: TRBV7-2
D gene: NA
CDR3 DNA: TGTGCCAGCAGCCCTACAGGGAACACCGGGGAGCTGTTTTTT
CDR3 protein: CASSPTGNTGELFF

clone size: NA
J gene: TRBJ2-1
V gene: TRBV6-4
D gene: NA
CDR3 DNA: TGTGCCAGACAACTCAAGAGGGAGAGGCCTCAGAGCTCCTACAATGAGCAGTTCTTC
CDR3 protein: CARQLKRERPQSSYNEQFF

clone size: NA
J gene: TRBJ2-7
V gene: TRBV7-2
D gene: NA
CDR3 DNA: TGTGCCAGCAGCTCCCCTAGCGTCTACGAGCAGTACTTC
CDR3 protein: CASSSPSVYEQYF

clone size: NA
J gene: TRBJ2-7
V gene: TRBV10-2
D gene: TRBD1
CDR3 DNA: TGCGCCAGCAGTGAAACAGGGGGCCGGAACGAGCAGTACTTC
CDR3 protein: CASSETGGRNEQYF

clone size: NA
J gene: TRBJ1-1
V gene: TRBV12-5
D gene: NA
CDR3 DNA: TGTGCTAGTGGTTTGGTCCCAAAAAAAGCTTTCTTT
CDR3 protein: CASGLVPKKAFF

clone size: NA
J gene: TRBJ1-1
V gene: TRBV11-2
D gene: NA
CDR3 DNA: TGTGCCAGCAGCCCGAACAGATTTTCGAACACTGAAGCTTTCTTT
CDR3 protein: CASSPNRFSNTEAFF

clone size: few
J gene: TRBJ1-5
V gene: TRBV2
D gene: NA
CDR3 DNA: TGTGCCAGCAGGGCTCTACAAGGGGCGTACCAGCCCCAGCATTTT
CDR3 protein: CASRALQGAYQPQHF

clone size: NA
J gene: TRBJ2-3
V gene: TRBV2
D gene: TRBD2
CDR3 DNA: TGTGCCAGCAGACCTCAGCGGGGGAGCACAGATACGCAGTATTTT
CDR3 protein: CASRPQRGSTDTQYF

clone size: NA
J gene: TRBJ2-3
V gene: TRBV19
D gene: TRBD2
CDR3 DNA: TGTGCCAGTAGTCTCGAACTAGCGGGGGTCACAGATACGCAGTATTTT
CDR3 protein: CASSLELAGVTDTQYF

clone size: once
J gene: TRBJ1-4
V gene: TRBV29-1
D gene: TRBD1
CDR3 DNA: TGCAGCGTTGGGAGACAGGGTGTTAATGAAAAACTGTTTTTT
CDR3 protein: CSVGRQGVNEKLFF

clone size: NA
J gene: TRBJ1-2
V gene: TRBV7-2
D gene: NA
CDR3 DNA: TGTGCCAGCAGCTTAGACGGGTCAGGGGATGGCTACACCTTC
CDR3 protein: CASSLDGSGDGYTF

clone size: NA
J gene: TRBJ2-1
V gene: TRBV9
D gene: NA
CDR3 DNA: TGTGCCAGCAGCGTAGACTATTACACCTACAATGAGCAGTTCTTC
CDR3 protein: CASSVDYYTYNEQFF

clone size: NA
J gene: TRBJ2-5
V gene: TRBV6-5
D gene: TRBD1
CDR3 DNA: TGTGCCAGCAGTCCTCGGACAGGGCTAGAGACCCAGTACTTC
CDR3 protein: CASSPRTGLETQYF

clone size: NA
J gene: TRBJ2-1
V gene: TRBV20-1
D gene: NA
CDR3 DNA: TGCAGTGCTAGAGATGTCCTAGAGGTGTTCTTC
CDR3 protein: CSARDVLEVFF

clone size: NA
J gene: TRBJ2-7
V gene: TRBV30
D gene: TRBD2
CDR3 DNA: TGTGCCTGGAGTGTTTGGCGGACTAGCGGGAGACCCTACGAGCAGTACTTC
CDR3 protein: CAWSVWRTSGRPYEQYF

clone size: NA
J gene: TRBJ1-2
V gene: TRBV6-5
D gene: NA
CDR3 DNA: TGTGCCAGCAGTTACTCCGGGGGGCTCAACTATGGCTACACCTTC
CDR3 protein: CASSYSGGLNYGYTF

clone size: NA
J gene: TRBJ2-7
V gene: TRBV21-1
D gene: NA
CDR3 DNA: TGTGCCAGCAGCAAGGACAGGGGATACGAGCAGTACTTC
CDR3 protein: CASSKDRGYEQYF

clone size: once
J gene: TRBJ2-3
V gene: TRBV2
D gene: TRBD2
CDR3 DNA: TGTGCCAGCAGTGGGCTAGCGGGGGTCCCTACTAGCACAGATACGCAGTATTTT
CDR3 protein: CASSGLAGVPTSTDTQYF

clone size: NA
J gene: TRBJ2-3
V gene: TRBV19
D gene: NA
CDR3 DNA: TGTGCCAGTACCCCCGACTCCGCTAGCACAGATACGCAGTATTTT
CDR3 protein: CASTPDSASTDTQYF

clone size: few
J gene: TRBJ1-1
V gene: TRBV6-5
D gene: NA
CDR3 DNA: TGTGCCAGCAGTGGAGGACAGTTGAACACTGAAGCTTTCTTT
CDR3 protein: CASSGGQLNTEAFF

clone size: NA
J gene: TRBJ1-4
V gene: TRBV6-5
D gene: TRBD1
CDR3 DNA: TGTGCCAGCAGTTTCGACAGGGTGGGAGAAAAACTGTTTTTT
CDR3 protein: CASSFDRVGEKLFF

clone size: NA
J gene: TRBJ1-1
V gene: TRBV7-2
D gene: NA
CDR3 DNA: TGTGCCAGCAGCCCCAGAACAGGGAACACTGAAGCTTTCTTT
CDR3 protein: CASSPRTGNTEAFF

clone size: NA
J gene: TRBJ1-1
V gene: TRBV18
D gene: NA
CDR3 DNA: TGTGCCAGCTCTACTTTGGGTCCGGGGAGCAATATGAACACTGAAGCTTTCTTT
CDR3 protein: CASSTLGPGSNMNTEAFF

clone size: NA
J gene: TRBJ1-4
V gene: TRBV30
D gene: NA
CDR3 DNA: TGTGCCTGGAGTCCGACTGCAACTAATGAAAAACTGTTTTTT
CDR3 protein: CAWSPTATNEKLFF

clone size: NA
J gene: TRBJ2-7
V gene: TRBV28
D gene: TRBD1
CDR3 DNA: TGTGCCAGCAGATCGGGGACAGTCCCTCACGAGCAGTACTTC
CDR3 protein: CASRSGTVPHEQYF

clone size: few
J gene: TRBJ1-2
V gene: TRBV19
D gene: NA
CDR3 DNA: TGTGCCAGTAGTATGGAGGGCCTGATCTATGGCTACACCTTC
CDR3 protein: CASSMEGLIYGYTF

clone size: once
J gene: TRBJ1-4
V gene: TRBV2
D gene: TRBD1
CDR3 DNA: TGTGCCAGCAGTGAAACCAGGGGGCAGGGGGAAAAACTGTTTTTT
CDR3 protein: CASSETRGQGEKLFF

clone size: NA
J gene: TRBJ2-7
V gene: TRBV5-4
D gene: NA
CDR3 DNA: TGTGCCAGCAGCTTGGATGCGGTCCTCGGCGAGCAGTACTTC
CDR3 protein: CASSLDAVLGEQYF

clone size: NA
J gene: TRBJ2-7
V gene: TRBV11-3
D gene: TRBD2
CDR3 DNA: TGTGCCAGCAGCTTACGGGGGGTCTACGAGCAGTACTTC
CDR3 protein: CASSLRGVYEQYF

clone size: NA
J gene: TRBJ1-2
V gene: TRBV9
D gene: NA
CDR3 DNA: TGTGCCAGCAGCGTAGCAGGGTTATCCTATGGCTACACCTTC
CDR3 protein: CASSVAGLSYGYTF